Listed below are T cell receptor beta chains from one sample, sequenced in a study of T-cell reconstitution after alpha-beta-depleted transplantation in children. TCRdb passed the PCR reads through MiXCR, listing each CDR3 protein once. The data show about 600,000 distinct CDR3 sequences, 10% seen once. The input for sequencing was PBMCs from the stem cell graft donor, taken from the stem cell graft. These receptors all come from a human donor who donated a stem cell graft to a child with acute myeloid leukemia. Both conserved end residues are trimmed from each CDR3.

J gene,V gene,CDR3 protein
TRBJ2-3,TRBV7-3,ASSVDRGGTDTQY
TRBJ2-7,TRBV20-1,SASQTGTSGFYEQY
TRBJ2-7,TRBV4-2,ASSQAQGSGKRGSYEQY
TRBJ2-7,TRBV13,ASRDSGTSEGRKQY
TRBJ2-2,TRBV20-1,SARSSSSGRGTGELF
TRBJ2-3,TRBV20-1,SASPPTSNTQY
TRBJ2-1,TRBV10-3,AISGGDEQF
TRBJ1-1,TRBV18,ASSPGIESEAF
TRBJ2-2,TRBV20-1,SARTSGVTGELF
TRBJ2-7,TRBV20-1,SAGTYEQY
TRBJ2-1,TRBV10-3,AISEVGYKSSYNEQF
TRBJ2-7,TRBV2,ASSGGGPSSYEQY
TRBJ1-6,TRBV12-3/TRBV12-4,ASSRDGNSPLH
TRBJ1-1,TRBV4-3,ASSLRAGGRSTTEAF
TRBJ2-5,TRBV20-1,SASSADYQETQY
TRBJ2-3,TRBV6-5,ASSYGERIFSTDTQY
TRBJ1-5,TRBV20-1,SARDYGSGGQPQH
TRBJ2-1,TRBV12-3/TRBV12-4,ASSLTLGLAGLNEQF
TRBJ2-2,TRBV12-5,ASGLVIDRVTGELF
TRBJ2-7,TRBV7-6,ASSLGALTGDGYEQY
TRBJ1-5,TRBV5-1,ASSFGDNQPQH
TRBJ1-1,TRBV28,ASSLKGAAAEAF
TRBJ1-1,TRBV19,ASSMWDRAIPEAF
TRBJ2-1,TRBV6-5,ASSSWTSGSSYNEQF
TRBJ2-7,TRBV28,ASSFRAGEQY
TRBJ2-1,TRBV18,ASSPRPGEGHEQF
TRBJ2-1,TRBV5-1,ASSPSPLAGGVNEQF
TRBJ2-6,TRBV12-3/TRBV12-4,ASKESGGANVLT
TRBJ2-1,TRBV29-1,SVMTGGLDSYNEQF
TRBJ1-3,TRBV7-9,ASSLEGVTGNTIY
TRBJ2-3,TRBV27,ASSLTKTGTDTQY
TRBJ2-1,TRBV7-3,ASTAEGAYNEQF
TRBJ2-5,TRBV7-2,ASSYSVETQY
TRBJ2-1,TRBV5-1,ASSGVSGVYNEQF
TRBJ2-7,TRBV20-1,SARDYSTAYEQY
TRBJ1-1,TRBV10-3,AIREEMNTEAF
TRBJ2-3,TRBV20-1,SASPSEVTQY